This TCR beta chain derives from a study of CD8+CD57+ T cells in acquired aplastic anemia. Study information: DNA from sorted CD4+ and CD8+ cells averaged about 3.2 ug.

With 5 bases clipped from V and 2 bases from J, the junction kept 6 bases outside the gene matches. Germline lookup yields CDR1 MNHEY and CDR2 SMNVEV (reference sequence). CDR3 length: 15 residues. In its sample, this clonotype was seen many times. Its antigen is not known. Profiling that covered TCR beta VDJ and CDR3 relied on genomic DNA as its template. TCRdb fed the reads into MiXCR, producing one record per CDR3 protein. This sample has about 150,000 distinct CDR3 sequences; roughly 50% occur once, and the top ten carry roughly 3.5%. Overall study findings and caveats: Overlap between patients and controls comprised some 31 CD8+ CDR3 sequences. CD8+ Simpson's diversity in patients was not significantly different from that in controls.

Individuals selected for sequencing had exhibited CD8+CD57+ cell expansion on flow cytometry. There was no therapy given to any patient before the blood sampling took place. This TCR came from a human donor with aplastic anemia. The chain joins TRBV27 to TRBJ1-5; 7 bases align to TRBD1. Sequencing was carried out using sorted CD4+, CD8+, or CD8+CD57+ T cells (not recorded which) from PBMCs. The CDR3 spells CASSLQGLGNQPQHF. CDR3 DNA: TGTGCCAGCAGTCTACAGGGGCTCGGCAATCAGCCCCAGCATTTT.